This TCR beta chain is drawn from a study of T cells in Graves' hyperthyroidism and ophthalmopathy. Overall study findings and caveats: Blood shared most expanded thyroid clonotypes above 0.001. Stable hyperthyroidism was separated from ophthalmopathy by a model based on 13 V-J features.

With a duration under 2 months, the hyperthyroidism was newly diagnosed in patients aged 18 to 65. Diagnosing involved the use of clinical symptoms, serum thyroxine and TRAb, thyroid ultrasound and orbital computed tomography. Germline values: CDR1 SQVTM, CDR2 ANQGSEA. V dropped 4 bases and J dropped 3 bases, with 12 bases sitting between them. The CDR3 has 13 residues. TCR beta CDR3 regions were amplified from RNA transcripts. With the HTBI primer set, the TCR CDR3 went through a first round of RT-PCR. Each CDR3 protein gets one entry after TCRdb re-called the multiplex PCR reads with MiXCR. The data hold around 400,000 distinct CDR3 sequences, with roughly an eighth observed a single time. This clonotype was counted at least ten times. What it binds is unknown.

This sequence joins TRBV29-1 and TRBJ1-1; TRBD1 is a possible D gene (6 bases). Sequenced input: blood. This TCR was sampled from a woman in her late teens or twenties with Graves' hyperthyroidism. DNA for the CDR3: TGCAGCGTTGTGGGGGCGCTGGACACTGAAGCTTTCTTT. Translating it yields CSVVGALDTEAFF.